The clone carrying this T cell receptor (beta chain) occurred many times. Uncontrolled infections, other autoimmune diseases, pregnancy or lactation led to exclusion of patients. The PBMCs were sourced from fresh peripheral blood (around 9.3 ml). The trim removed 8 bases at V and 6 bases at J, leaving 6 bases unmatched. CDR1 and CDR2 (germline): SNHLY, FYNNEI. CDR3 length equals 14 residues. The TCR beta CDR3 regions underwent amplification using RNA transcripts as the source. With the HTBI primer set, the TCR CDR3 went through a first round of RT-PCR. One entry per CDR3 protein results from TCRdb running MiXCR on the multiplex PCR reads. The table has around 370,000 distinct CDR3 sequences, roughly 20% seen once; the top ten hold 35% to 45%. The sample belongs to a study of T cells in Graves' hyperthyroidism and ophthalmopathy.

The J gene is TRBJ1-5, the V gene TRBV2, with 11 bases identical to TRBD1. This sequence originates from a young man with Graves' ophthalmopathy. Sequenced sample: blood. CDR3 region: CASGGQGAFQPQHF. The CDR3, as DNA: TGTGCCAGCGGAGGACAGGGGGCATTTCAGCCCCAGCATTTT. Full variable domain (missing parts from reference TRBV2 and TRBJ1-5): EPEVTQTPSHQVTQMGQEVILRCVPISNHLYFYWYRQILGQKVEFLVSFYNNEISEKSEIFDDQFSVERPDGSNFTLKIRSTKLEDSAMYFCASGGQGAFQPQHFGDGTRLSIL.